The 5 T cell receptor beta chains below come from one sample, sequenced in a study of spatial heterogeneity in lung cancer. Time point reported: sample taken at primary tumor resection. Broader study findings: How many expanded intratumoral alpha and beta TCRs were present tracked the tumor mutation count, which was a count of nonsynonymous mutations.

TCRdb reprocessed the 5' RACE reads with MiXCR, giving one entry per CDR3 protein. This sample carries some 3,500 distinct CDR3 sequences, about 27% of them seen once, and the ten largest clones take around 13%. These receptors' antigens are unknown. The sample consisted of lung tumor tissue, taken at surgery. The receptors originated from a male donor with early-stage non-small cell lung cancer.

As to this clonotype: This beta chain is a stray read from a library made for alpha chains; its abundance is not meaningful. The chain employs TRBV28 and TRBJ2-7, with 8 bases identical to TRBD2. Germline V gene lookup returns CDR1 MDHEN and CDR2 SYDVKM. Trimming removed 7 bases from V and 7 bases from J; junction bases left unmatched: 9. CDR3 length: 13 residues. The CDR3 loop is CASTQAGVREQYF. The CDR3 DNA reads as TGTGCCAGCACCCAAGCGGGAGTAAGGGAGCAGTACTTC. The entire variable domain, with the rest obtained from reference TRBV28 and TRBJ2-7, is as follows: DVKVTQSSRYLVKRTGEKVFLECVQDMDHENMFWYRQDPGLGLRLIYFSYDVKMKEKGDIPEGYSVSREKKERFSLILESASTNQTSMYLCASTQAGVREQYFGPGTRLTVT.

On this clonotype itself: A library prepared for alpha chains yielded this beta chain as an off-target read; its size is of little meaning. The CDR3 DNA reads as TGCGCCAGCAGCTACCATGCCAGGACGTCAAGCTCCTATAATTCACCCCTCCACTTT. This gives the protein CASSYHARTSSSYNSPLHF. The chain uses TRBV4-3 and TRBJ1-6, with D unresolved. The CDR3 has 19 amino acids. Germline loops: CDR1 LGHNA, CDR2 YSLEER. V lost 5 bases and J 0 bases, leaving 20 bases between the germline ends.

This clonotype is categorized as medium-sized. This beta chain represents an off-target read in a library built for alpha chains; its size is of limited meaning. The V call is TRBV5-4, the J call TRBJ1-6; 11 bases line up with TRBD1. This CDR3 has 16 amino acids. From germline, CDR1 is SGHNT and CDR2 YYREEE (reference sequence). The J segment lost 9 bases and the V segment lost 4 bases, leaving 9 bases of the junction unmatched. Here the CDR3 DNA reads TGTGCCAGCAGCAGCGGACAGGGGGCGACGGGTTCACCCCTCCACTTT. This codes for CASSSGQGATGSPLHF.

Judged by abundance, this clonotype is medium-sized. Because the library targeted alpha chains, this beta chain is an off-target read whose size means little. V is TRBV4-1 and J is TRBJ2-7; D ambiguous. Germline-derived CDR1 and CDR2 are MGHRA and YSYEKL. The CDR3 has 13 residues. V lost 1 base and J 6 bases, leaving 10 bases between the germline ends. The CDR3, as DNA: TGCGCCAGCAGCCAAGGTGAGGCCCTCGAGCAGTACTTC. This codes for CASSQGEALEQYF.

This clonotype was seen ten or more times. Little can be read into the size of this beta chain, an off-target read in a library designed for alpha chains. CDR3: CASSLGAYNEQFF. CDR3 DNA: TGTGCCAGCAGTTTAGGTGCCTACAATGAGCAGTTCTTC. The rearrangement links TRBV27 to TRBJ2-1; D unresolved. V dropped 2 bases and J dropped 2 bases, with 4 bases sitting between them. From germline, CDR1 is MNHEY and CDR2 SMNVEV (reference sequence). The CDR3 is 13 amino acids.